The 9 T cell receptor beta chains below come from one sample, sequenced in a study of OX40 agonist ivuxolimab in advanced cancers. The table came from immunoSEQ multiplex PCR; TCRdb's copy has only in-frame clones and leaves some out. The sample lists tens of thousands of clones; 91% were seen once. Source: CD4+ or CD8+ T cells sorted from blood, taken in a trial of the OX40 agonist ivuxolimab. The receptors originated from an adult with an advanced solid tumor such as melanoma, head and neck, liver or kidney cancer.

V is TRBV9 and J is TRBJ1-2; D is unclear. This CDR3 region has 11 residues. Germline loops: CDR1 SGDLS, CDR2 YYNGEE. The germline V and J ends were trimmed by 5 bases and 3 bases, with 5 bases remaining between them. The DNA of the CDR3 is TGTGCCAGCAGTCGTGACTATGGCTACACCTTC. It encodes CASSRDYGYTF.

The chain employs TRBV5-1 and TRBJ2-2; 9 bases fit TRBD1. Germline loops: CDR1 SGHRS, CDR2 YFSETQ. With V trimmed by 3 bases and J by 3 bases, 3 bases remained unmatched. CDR3 length: 15 residues. The CDR3 coding sequence is TGCGCCAGCAGCTCACAGGGGGCATACACCGGGGAGCTGTTTTTT. This sequence encodes CASSSQGAYTGELFF. Full variable domain (rest looked up from reference TRBV5-1 and TRBJ2-2): KAGVTQTPRYLIKTRGQQVTLSCSPISGHRSVSWYQQTPGQGLQFLFEYFSETQRNKGNFPGRFSGRQFSNSRSEMNVSTLELGDSALYLCASSSQGAYTGELFFGEGSRLTVL.

The chain has TRBV30 and TRBJ2-1; tentative D call: TRBD2 (6 bases). The germline V gene has CDR1 GTSNPN and CDR2 SVGIG (reference sequence). The CDR3 totals 14 residues. This CDR3 is CAGVGQGLYNEQFF. The CDR3 DNA sequence: TGTGCAGGCGTCGGGCAGGGACTCTACAATGAGCAGTTCTTC.

The chain recombines TRBV6-6 with TRBJ2-7; 9 nucleotides match TRBD2. V trimming: 6 bases; J trimming: 3 bases; junction bases outside the gene matches: 6. CDR3 size: 14 residues. Germline assignment: CDR1 MNHNY and CDR2 SVGAGI (reference sequence). The DNA for the CDR3 is TGTGCCAGCAGGACTAGCGGTTCCCTCTACGAGCAGTACTTC. As protein: CASRTSGSLYEQYF.

The J gene is TRBJ1-3, the V gene TRBV18, with D tentatively TRBD1 (5 bases). The germline V gene encodes CDR1 KGHSH and CDR2 LQKENI. Trimming left V 6 bases short and J 0 bases short, with 12 bases between. This CDR3 spans 15 amino acids. The CDR3 loop reads CASSPPGLSGNTIYF. In nucleotides, the CDR3 is TGTGCCAGCTCCCCGCCGGGACTCTCTGGAAACACCATATATTTT.

The rearrangement uses TRBV28 and TRBJ1-4; 9 positions match TRBD1. Germline CDR1 MDHEN, CDR2 SYDVKM. The CDR3 is made up of 15 amino acids. V lost 5 bases, J lost 6 bases, and 7 bases stayed unmatched. CDR3 coding DNA: TGTGCCAGCAGTACCTCGGGACAGGGCGATGAAAAACTGTTTTTT. Translation: CASSTSGQGDEKLFF.

The genes are TRBV6-4 and TRBJ2-7; D is possibly TRBD1 (6 bases). V was trimmed by 5 bases and J by 3 bases, leaving 11 bases between them. The germline CDR1 and CDR2 sequences are MRHNA and SNTAGT. The CDR3 extends over 13 amino acids. The CDR3 DNA sequence: TGTGCCAGCAGTATCGAACAGGGCTACGAGCAGTACTTC. Protein sequence: CASSIEQGYEQYF.

The sample holds one count of this clone. The CDR3 here is CASSKSGQQYGYTF. The DNA of the CDR3 is TGTGCCAGCAGCAAATCCGGACAGCAATATGGCTACACCTTC. J is TRBJ1-2 and V is TRBV7-2; possibly TRBD1 for D (6 bases). Germline V gives CDR1 SGHTA, CDR2 FQGNSA. CDR3 size: 14 residues. The V end was cut by 5 bases, the J end by 5 bases, with 15 bases between.

The CDR3 reads CASIGQGTEKLFF. The CDR3 coding sequence is TGTGCCAGTATCGGACAGGGGACGGAAAAACTGTTTTTT. This sequence joins TRBV19 and TRBJ1-4; TRBD1 matches 9 bases. The V gene end was trimmed by 7 bases and the J gene end by 8 bases; junction bases not matched to a gene: 5. In germline, CDR1 is LNHDA, CDR2 SQIVND (reference sequence). CDR3 size: 13 residues. The full variable domain, with the rest looked up from reference TRBV19 and TRBJ1-4, is DGGITQSPKYLFRKEGQNVTLSCEQNLNHDAMYWYRQDPGQGLRLIYYSQIVNDFQKGDIAEGYSVSREKKESFPLTVTSAQKNPTAFYLCASIGQGTEKLFFGSGTQLSVL.